Shown below are 5 T cell receptor beta chains from a single sample sequenced in a study of control samples from healthy donors and cancer patients. Profiling relied on immunoSEQ multiplex PCR, and the TCRdb table lists in-frame clones only, not all of them. The repertoire includes tens of thousands of clones, roughly 91% of them detected once, and 10% to 15% sits in the top ten. Material for sequencing was PBMCs. The receptors stem from a man aged 45 to 65 with lung cancer.

The CDR3 reads CASSPGTGIYQETQYF. The CDR3, as DNA: TGTGCCAGTAGCCCCGGGACAGGGATCTACCAAGAGACCCAGTACTTC. V usage is TRBV19 and J usage is TRBJ2-5, with 9 positions matching TRBD1. Germline V lookup: CDR1 LNHDA, CDR2 SQIVND (reference sequence). The CDR3 runs to 16 residues. Trimming removed 6 bases from V and 0 bases from J; junction bases left unmatched: 8.

V is TRBV10-3 and J is TRBJ1-2, with D possibly matching TRBD1 (6 bases). The germline V and J ends were trimmed by 2 bases and 8 bases, with 15 bases remaining between them. CDR1 and CDR2 from the germline V gene are ENHRY and SYGVKD. This CDR3 region has 14 residues. The CDR3 DNA reads TGTGCCATCAGTGAGGGTGTTTCAGGGGAGGGCTACACCTTC. Its translation is CAISEGVSGEGYTF.

This chain connects TRBV5-4 to TRBJ1-1, with D possibly matching TRBD1 (5 bases). In germline, CDR1 is SGHNT, CDR2 YYREEE (reference sequence). This CDR3 has 15 amino acids. V lost 0 bases to trimming and J lost 0 bases, with 9 bases between them. CDR3 region: CASSLDGTLNTEAFF. As DNA, the CDR3 is TGTGCCAGCAGCTTGGATGGGACCCTGAACACTGAAGCTTTCTTT.

V usage is TRBV11-3 and J usage is TRBJ2-1, with D possibly TRBD2 on 5 matching bases. Germline V gene sequence: CDR1 SGHNT, CDR2 YENEEA. CDR3 length equals 14 residues. Trimming pared 3 bases from V and 1 base from J, leaving 7 bases between. CDR3 DNA sequence: TGTGCCAGCAGCTTCCGGGGTTCCTACAATGAGCAGTTCTTC. Its translation: CASSFRGSYNEQFF.

This clone was seen just once. This chain uses TRBV5-1 with TRBJ2-1, with D possibly matching TRBD1 (6 bases). CDR1 and CDR2 (germline): SGHRS, YFSETQ. The CDR3 length is 14 residues. V was clipped by 4 bases and J by 8 bases, with 16 bases between them. The CDR3 protein is CASSRGRDTDEQFF. The DNA of the CDR3 is TGCGCCAGCAGCCGGGGTCGGGACACTGATGAGCAGTTCTTC.